These T cell receptor beta chains were read from a single sample in a study of blood T cells in healthy people across ages. MiXCR was run by TCRdb on the 5' RACE reads, yielding one entry per CDR3 protein. This sample carries 1.5 million to 2 million distinct CDR3 sequences, around 48% of them seen once, and the ten largest clones take roughly 2.1%. The sequenced material came from blood. All receptors come from a woman between 40 and 50 years old in good health. The CDR3 runs from the conserved cysteine through the conserved F or W. A D gene is named only where the DNA matches it firmly. Clone size is stated in some rows and not others, as once, few, many or a class when expanded.

j_call v_call clone_size d_call cdr3_nt cdr3_aa
TRBJ2-1 TRBV29-1 . TRBD1 TGCAGCGTATGTCCGGGACAGGGGGGGGTAGGGGAGCAGTTCTTC CSVCPGQGGVGEQFF
TRBJ1-5 TRBV2 . . TGTGCCAGCGACCCAACCAGGCTTAGCAATCAGCCCCAGCATTTT CASDPTRLSNQPQHF
TRBJ2-5 TRBV9 . . TGTGCCAACAGCGTAGGGTCCAGGGTGGAAGAGACCCAGTACTTC CANSVGSRVEETQYF
TRBJ2-5 TRBV15 few . TGTGCCACCAATCGGGGACAAGAGACCCAGTACTTC CATNRGQETQYF
TRBJ2-6 TRBV27 few . TGTGCCAGCAGTTTGGAGAACTCTGGGGCCAACGTCCTGACTTTC CASSLENSGANVLTF
TRBJ2-7 TRBV28 . . TGTGCCAGCAGCACCGGATTTGGGCTTAGCGAGCAGTACTTC CASSTGFGLSEQYF
TRBJ1-2 TRBV7-9 few . TGTGCCAGCAGCCCCGTAGTCGATTACTATGGCTACACCTTC CASSPVVDYYGYTF
TRBJ2-1 TRBV7-3 few . TGTGCCAGCAGCTCCGGCCAGGGGGGTGGTTACAATGAGCAGTTCTTC CASSSGQGGGYNEQFF
TRBJ2-5 TRBV7-2 few TRBD1 TGTGCCAGCAGGGCCGGGACAGGGTATGGGACTCAAGAGACCCAGTACTTC CASRAGTGYGTQETQYF
TRBJ2-1 TRBV5-1 . . TGCGCCAGCAACGGGCAGGGAGGCAATGAGCAGTTCTTC CASNGQGGNEQFF
TRBJ2-7 TRBV27 many TRBD1 TGCGCCAGCAGTCGGGCAGGGGGCTCCTACGAGCAGTACTTC CASSRAGGSYEQYF